Below are 4 T cell receptor beta chains sequenced from a single sample in a study of blood T cell repertoires in COVID-19. Libraries were prepared by immunoSEQ multiplex PCR; TCRdb keeps only in-frame clonotypes and omits some of them. The table records 300,000 or so clones, 75% to 90% of them present only once. Sequencing was carried out using peripheral blood. These TCRs come from a woman in her thirties with COVID-19, enrolled during active disease.

The V and J genes are TRBV28 and TRBJ2-7, with TRBD2 matching over 8 bases. In germline, CDR1 is MDHEN, CDR2 SYDVKM. V trimming: 4 bases; J trimming: 9 bases; junction bases outside the gene matches: 11. The CDR3 sequence is 14 residues long. Here the CDR3 reads CASSSLAGEAGQYF. The CDR3 DNA sequence: TGTGCCAGCAGTTCCCTAGCGGGTGAGGCTGGGCAGTACTTC.

The rearrangement links TRBV27 to TRBJ2-7, with D possibly TRBD1 on 6 matching bases. Trimming shortened V by 6 bases and J by 0 bases, and 9 bases separated the two germline ends. This CDR3 is built from 13 residues. Germline CDR1 is MNHEY and CDR2 is SMNVEV (reference sequence). Here the CDR3 DNA reads TGTGCCAGCAGCTACAGGGTCTCCTACGAGCAGTACTTC. Protein product: CASSYRVSYEQYF.

In the case of this clone: Its ends do not fully match the called genes, so a read error is possible. V is TRBV10-3 and J is TRBJ2-7, with TRBD2 matching 14 bases. This CDR3 is 12 amino acids long. The germline V gene encodes CDR1 ENHRY and CDR2 SYGVKD. The CDR3 DNA follows: TGTGCCTCCGGGACTAGCGGGAGCCACAAACACTTC. Residues: CASGTSGSHKHF.

This chain's CDR3 is CASSWGTSPSEQFF. The CDR3 DNA reads TGTGCCAGCAGCTGGGGGACTAGCCCCTCTGAGCAGTTCTTC. The V and J genes are TRBV5-5 and TRBJ2-1, with 9 bases lining up with TRBD2. Germline V gene lookup returns CDR1 SGHKS and CDR2 YYEKEE (reference sequence). The CDR3 covers 14 residues. V shed 3 bases, J shed 9 bases, and the junction held 7 bases outside the gene matches.